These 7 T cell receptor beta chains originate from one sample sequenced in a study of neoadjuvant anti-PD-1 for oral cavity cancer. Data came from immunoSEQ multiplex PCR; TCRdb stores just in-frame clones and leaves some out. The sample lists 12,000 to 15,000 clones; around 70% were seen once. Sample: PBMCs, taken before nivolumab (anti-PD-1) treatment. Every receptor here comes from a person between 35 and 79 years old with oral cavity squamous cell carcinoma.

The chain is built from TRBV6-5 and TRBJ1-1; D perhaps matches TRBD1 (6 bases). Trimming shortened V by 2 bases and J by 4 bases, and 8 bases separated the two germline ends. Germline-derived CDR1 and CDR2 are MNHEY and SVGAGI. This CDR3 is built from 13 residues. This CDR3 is CASSYGGATEAFF. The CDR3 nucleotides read TGTGCCAGCAGTTACGGGGGGGCCACTGAAGCTTTCTTT.

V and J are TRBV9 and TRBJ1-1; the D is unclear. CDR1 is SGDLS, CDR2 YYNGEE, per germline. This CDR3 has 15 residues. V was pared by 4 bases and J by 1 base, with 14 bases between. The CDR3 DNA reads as TGTGCCAGCAGCCCCGCCGGACTCAAGAACACTGAAGCTTTCTTT. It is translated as CASSPAGLKNTEAFF.

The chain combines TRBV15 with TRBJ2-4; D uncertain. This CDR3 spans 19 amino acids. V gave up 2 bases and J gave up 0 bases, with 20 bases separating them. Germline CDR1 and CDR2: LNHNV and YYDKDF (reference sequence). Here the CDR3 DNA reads TGTGCCACCAGCAGATCCGACCCTCCAACCTATATAGCCAAAAACATTCAGTACTTC. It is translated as CATSRSDPPTYIAKNIQYF.

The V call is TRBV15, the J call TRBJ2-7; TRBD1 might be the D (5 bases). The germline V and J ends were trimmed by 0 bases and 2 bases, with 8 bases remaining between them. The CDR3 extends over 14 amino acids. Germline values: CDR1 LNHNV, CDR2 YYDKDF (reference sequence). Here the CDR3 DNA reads TGTGCCACCAGCAGAGATCAGGGTACCTACGAGCAGTACTTC. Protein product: CATSRDQGTYEQYF.

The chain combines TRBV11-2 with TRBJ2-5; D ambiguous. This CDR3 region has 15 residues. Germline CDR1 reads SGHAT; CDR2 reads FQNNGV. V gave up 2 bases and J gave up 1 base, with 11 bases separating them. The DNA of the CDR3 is TGTGCCAGCAGCTTACGTATGGGTTCCCAAGAGACCCAGTACTTC. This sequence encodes CASSLRMGSQETQYF.

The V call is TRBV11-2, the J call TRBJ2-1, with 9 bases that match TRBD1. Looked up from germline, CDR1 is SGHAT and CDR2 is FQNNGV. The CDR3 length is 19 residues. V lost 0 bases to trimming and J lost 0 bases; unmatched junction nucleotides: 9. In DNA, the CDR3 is TGTGCCAGCAGCTTAGATCCCCGACAGGGGGGTTTCTCCTACAATGAGCAGTTCTTC. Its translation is CASSLDPRQGGFSYNEQFF.

The CDR3 DNA follows: TGCGCCAGCACCGACCTGGGGGGCTCGAACACCGGGGAGCTGTTTTTT. It yields the protein CASTDLGGSNTGELFF. The J gene is TRBJ2-2, the V gene TRBV5-1; D may match TRBD1 or TRBD2 (6 bases each). CDR1 and CDR2 (germline): SGHRS, YFSETQ. Trimming shortened V by 6 bases and J by 0 bases, and 15 bases separated the two germline ends. The CDR3 covers 16 residues.